These T cell receptor beta chains were read from a single sample in a study of cytomegalovirus exposure and HLA in healthy donors. Sequencing was performed with immunoSEQ multiplex PCR; in TCRdb, only in-frame clones are kept and a portion is missing. The table includes about 67,000 clones, around 67% detected once. The sample consisted of PBMCs. The receptor source for this set is a woman aged 25 to 39 in good health and CMV-seronegative. Each CDR3 is given with its conserved first and last residue. The D gene is left open where the match is weak. Clone size is stated in some rows and not others, as once, few, many or a class when expanded.

TRBV29-1	-	TRBJ2-5	-	CSVGGRVSETQYF	TGCAGCGTTGGAGGGCGGGTGTCAGAGACCCAGTACTTC
TRBV6-5	-	TRBJ2-7	-	CASSWRGGDEQYF	TGTGCCAGCAGTTGGAGGGGTGGGGACGAGCAGTACTTC
TRBV7-2	-	TRBJ1-4	-	CASSLYSTNEKLFF	TGTGCCAGCAGCTTGTACAGCACTAATGAAAAACTGTTTTTT
TRBV2	TRBD2	TRBJ2-5	-	CASRGTSGGLGTQYF	TGTGCCAGCAGAGGGACTAGCGGGGGTTTAGGGACCCAGTACTTC
TRBV30	-	TRBJ1-2	-	CAWSTGINYGYTF	TGTGCCTGGAGTACCGGGATAAACTATGGCTACACCTTC
TRBV7-8	TRBD1	TRBJ1-4	few	CASSLGQGATNEKLFF	TGTGCCAGCAGCTTGGGGCAGGGGGCCACTAATGAAAAACTGTTTTTT
TRBV6-1	TRBD1	TRBJ1-1	-	CASSAGQHNTEAFF	TGTGCCAGCAGTGCGGGACAGCATAACACTGAAGCTTTCTTT
TRBV7-2	-	TRBJ2-7	-	CASSPMDSDEQYF	TGTGCCAGCAGCCCAATGGACTCTGACGAGCAGTACTTC
TRBV5-4	-	TRBJ1-1	-	CASGSMNTEAFF	TGTGCCAGCGGCAGTATGAACACTGAAGCTTTCTTT
TRBV2	TRBD1	TRBJ1-1	-	CASRTGGAYTEAFF	TGTGCCAGCAGGACAGGGGGCGCTTACACTGAAGCTTTCTTT
TRBV18	-	TRBJ1-2	-	CASSETQGAGGYTF	TGTGCCAGCTCCGAGACCCAGGGCGCAGGGGGCTACACCTTC
TRBV6-1	TRBD1	TRBJ2-3	few	CASSEQGVNTQYF	TGTGCCAGCAGTGAACAGGGGGTAAATACGCAGTATTTT
TRBV5-4	TRBD2	TRBJ2-1	-	CASSHPELAVNEQFF	TGTGCCAGCAGCCACCCCGAACTAGCGGTCAATGAGCAGTTCTTC
TRBV6-4	-	TRBJ2-1	-	CASSVRGGTVLDEQFF	TGTGCCAGCAGTGTCCGGGGGGGGACAGTACTCGATGAGCAGTTCTTC
TRBV19	-	TRBJ2-5	-	CASSIRGTETQYF	TGTGCCAGTAGTATCCGGGGGACAGAGACCCAGTACTTC
TRBV6-1	TRBD1	TRBJ1-4	-	CASSEAFGTGGYGEKLFF	TGTGCCAGCAGTGAAGCTTTTGGGACAGGGGGCTATGGTGAAAAACTGTTTTTT
TRBV11-2	-	TRBJ1-2	-	CASSLGGRGRGTPNYGYTF	TGTGCCAGCAGCTTAGGTGGGAGGGGCAGGGGTACTCCTAACTATGGCTACACCTTC
TRBV27	TRBD1	TRBJ2-3	-	CASSLSRQGLYTQYF	TGTGCCAGCAGTTTATCAAGACAGGGGCTTTATACGCAGTATTTT
TRBV11-3	TRBD1	TRBJ2-1	-	CASSPRTGPTNEQFF	TGTGCCAGCAGCCCAAGGACAGGGCCTACCAATGAGCAGTTCTTC
TRBV6-4	-	TRBJ1-5	-	CASATERNQPQHF	TGTGCCAGCGCAACCGAGCGCAATCAGCCCCAGCATTTT
TRBV6-6	-	TRBJ1-6	few	CASSYRAGRNSPLHF	TGTGCCAGCAGTTACCGTGCAGGCCGAAATTCACCCCTCCACTTT
TRBV18	-	TRBJ2-7	-	CASSPPQEAYEQYF	TGTGCCAGCTCACCACCGCAAGAGGCCTACGAGCAGTACTTC
TRBV2	-	TRBJ2-3	once	CASSARLTTDTQYF	TGTGCCAGCAGTGCCCGACTGACCACAGATACGCAGTATTTT
TRBV19	-	TRBJ2-5	once	CASSIRTAQETQYF	TGTGCCAGTAGTATTCGTACAGCCCAAGAGACCCAGTACTTC
TRBV6-5	TRBD2	TRBJ2-5	-	CASSYSVSGGQKTQYF	TGTGCCAGCAGTTACTCAGTCAGCGGGGGACAAAAGACCCAGTACTTC
TRBV29-1	-	TRBJ1-5	once	CSVVVGPNQPQHF	TGCAGCGTTGTGGTTGGGCCCAATCAGCCCCAGCATTTT
TRBV2	-	TRBJ1-2	few	CASRREAYGYTF	TGTGCCAGCAGACGAGAAGCCTATGGCTACACCTTC
TRBV5-1	-	TRBJ1-4	-	CASSLAGGAGEKLFF	TGCGCCAGCAGCTTGGCTGGGGGAGCGGGGGAAAAACTGTTTTTT
TRBV12-5	-	TRBJ1-3	-	CASGLFRGSSGNTIYF	TGTGCTAGTGGTTTGTTCAGGGGCTCCTCTGGAAACACCATATATTTT
TRBV5-4	TRBD2	TRBJ2-7	-	CASSRVAGAEKEQYF	TGTGCCAGCAGCCGTGTAGCGGGGGCAGAAAAGGAGCAGTACTTC
TRBV2	-	TRBJ2-5	-	CASKEGWETQYF	TGTGCCAGCAAGGAGGGTTGGGAGACCCAGTACTTC
TRBV7-9	TRBD2	TRBJ2-1	-	CASSKERGAQFF	TGTGCCAGCAGCAAAGAGCGGGGGGCTCAGTTCTTC
TRBV4-2	TRBD1	TRBJ1-4	-	CASSQQGGNEKLFF	TGTGCCAGCAGCCAACAGGGGGGTAATGAAAAACTGTTTTTT
TRBV5-5	-	TRBJ1-1	-	CASSLGPSTEAFF	TGTGCCAGCAGCTTGGGGCCCAGCACTGAAGCTTTCTTT
TRBV19	-	TRBJ2-2	-	CASTSPGNTGELFF	TGTGCCAGTACCTCCCCGGGGAACACCGGGGAGCTGTTTTTT
TRBV7-2	TRBD1	TRBJ2-3	-	CASSPTGTDTQYF	TGTGCCAGCAGCCCGACAGGGACAGATACGCAGTATTTT
TRBV6-6	-	TRBJ1-3	few	CAVRGNGNTIYF	TGTGCCGTCAGGGGTAATGGAAACACCATATATTTT
TRBV5-1	-	TRBJ2-5	-	CASSQGGQETQYF	TGCGCCAGCAGCCAAGGGGGCCAAGAGACCCAGTACTTC
TRBV11-3	-	TRBJ2-7	-	CASSLDSGTASYEQCF	TGTGCCAGCAGCTTAGATAGCGGGACAGCCTCCTACGAGCAGTGCTTC
TRBV7-3	-	TRBJ1-1	-	CASSEFGGLENTEAFF	TGTGCCAGCAGCGAATTCGGGGGTCTGGAGAACACTGAAGCTTTCTTT
TRBV5-5	-	TRBJ2-3	-	CASSLITAVVADTQYF	TGTGCCAGCAGCTTAATTACAGCCGTTGTGGCAGATACGCAGTATTTT
TRBV30	TRBD1	TRBJ1-2	-	CAWSSGQEDGYTF	TGTGCCTGGAGTTCGGGACAGGAAGATGGCTACACCTTC
TRBV9	-	TRBJ1-1	-	CASSPRRGGAFF	TGTGCCAGCAGTCCCCGGAGGGGGGGAGCTTTCTTT
TRBV6-1	-	TRBJ1-4	-	CASSSFGQREKLFF	TGTGCCAGCAGTTCTTTTGGACAGAGAGAAAAACTGTTTTTT
TRBV6-6	-	TRBJ2-5	-	CASSRQGGETQYF	TGTGCCAGCAGTCGCCAGGGGGGAGAGACCCAGTACTTC
TRBV5-6	TRBD1	TRBJ1-5	-	CASSSAGTGGFLQPQHF	TGTGCCAGCAGCTCGGCCGGGACAGGGGGCTTTCTTCAGCCCCAGCATTTT
TRBV6-1	TRBD1	TRBJ1-6	-	CASFRDRDSPLHF	TGTGCCAGTTTCCGGGACAGGGATTCACCCCTCCACTTT
TRBV27	-	TRBJ2-7	-	CASSPISNRDRLYEQYF	TGTGCCAGCAGTCCAATCTCAAACAGGGACCGTTTATACGAGCAGTACTTC
TRBV7-2	-	TRBJ2-5	few	CASSPLAETQYF	TGTGCCAGCAGCCCCCTAGCGGAGACCCAGTACTTC
TRBV6-6	TRBD1	TRBJ2-1	-	CASSYSGRGRILEQFF	TGTGCCAGCAGTTACTCAGGCAGGGGGCGGATTTTGGAGCAGTTCTTC
TRBV15	TRBD2	TRBJ2-5	-	CATSRPGGLRETQYF	TGTGCCACCAGCAGGCCGGGAGGGCTAAGAGAGACCCAGTACTTC
TRBV7-9	TRBD2	TRBJ2-5	few	CASSYSGGETQYF	TGTGCCAGCAGTTACTCGGGAGGGGAGACCCAGTACTTC
TRBV4-1	TRBD1	TRBJ2-2	few	CASSHVLTGAGELFF	TGCGCCAGCAGCCACGTGCTGACAGGGGCCGGGGAGCTGTTTTTT
TRBV9	-	TRBJ1-3	-	CASSPEGSGNTIYF	TGTGCCAGCAGCCCTGAGGGCTCTGGAAACACCATATATTTT
TRBV2	TRBD1	TRBJ2-5	-	CASSSGRGPGETQYF	TGTGCCAGCAGTTCCGGCAGGGGGCCGGGAGAGACCCAGTACTTC
TRBV9	-	TRBJ2-7	-	CASSVAAGATYEQYF	TGTGCCAGCAGCGTAGCGGCGGGGGCGACCTACGAGCAGTACTTC
TRBV4-1	TRBD1	TRBJ1-2	-	CASSRTTGGNGYTF	TGTGCCAGCAGCCGGACGACAGGGGGTAATGGCTACACCTTC
TRBV5-1	TRBD1	TRBJ1-1	-	CASSLTGGEAEAFF	TGCGCCAGCAGCCTGACAGGGGGCGAAGCTGAAGCTTTCTTT
TRBV27	-	TRBJ1-3	-	CASRPIQGAGNTIYF	TGTGCCAGCAGACCAATACAGGGTGCCGGAAACACCATATATTTT